This TCR beta chain was captured by sequencing in a study of T cell changes during pregnancy in multiple sclerosis. Some clones are missing from TCRdb's copy, which holds only in-frame ones; the method was immunoSEQ multiplex PCR. The sample lists tens of thousands of clones; roughly 93% were seen once. The ends were cut back, 3 bases at V and 1 base at J, with 13 bases in the middle. CDR3 length: 15 amino acids. Per germline, CDR1 SGHNT and CDR2 YYREEE (reference sequence). The clonotype originates from a female donor with multiple sclerosis, enrolled in a pregnancy study. The input for sequencing was CD8+ T cells from peripheral blood mononuclear cells, taken in the second trimester of pregnancy. The rearrangement uses TRBV5-4 and TRBJ1-1; unclear D gene. The CDR3 DNA sequence: TGTGCCAGCAGCTGGCCTGGGAGGGAGAACACTGAAGCTTTCTTT. Translation gives CASSWPGRENTEAFF.